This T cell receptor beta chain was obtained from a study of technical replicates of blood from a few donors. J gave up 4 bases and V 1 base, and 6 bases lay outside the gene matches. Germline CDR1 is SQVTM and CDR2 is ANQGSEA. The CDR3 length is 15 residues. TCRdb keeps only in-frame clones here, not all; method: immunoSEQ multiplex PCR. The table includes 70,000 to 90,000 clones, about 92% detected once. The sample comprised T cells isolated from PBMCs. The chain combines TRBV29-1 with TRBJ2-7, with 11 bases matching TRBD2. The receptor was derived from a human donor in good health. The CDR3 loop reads CSVEGWSSGRYEQYF. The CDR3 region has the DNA TGCAGCGTTGAAGGTTGGTCTAGCGGGAGGTACGAGCAGTACTTC.